Listed below are T cell receptor beta chains from one sample, sequenced in a study of CD8 T cells in Susac syndrome. MiXCR, run by TCRdb on the immunoSEQ multiplex PCR reads, gives a single entry per CDR3 protein. The table has about 190,000 distinct CDR3 sequences, nearly 97% seen once; the top ten hold approximately 0.1%. Sequenced sample: CD4+ T cells from PBMCs. These receptors were taken from a human donor with Susac syndrome. CDR3s include the opening cysteine and the closing phenylalanine or tryptophan. Fields, in order: J gene, CDR3 length, V gene, clone size, D gene, CDR3 DNA, CDR3 protein. D genes are given only for firm matches. Clone size is given for some rows only: seen once, a few or many times, or a class if the clone is expanded.

J: TRBJ2-7; length: 13; V: TRBV5-6; size: -; D: -; DNA: TGTGCCAGCAGCAATGGCGTCGGCGGCGAGCAGTACTTC; CDR3: CASSNGVGGEQYF
J: TRBJ1-2; length: 15; V: TRBV20-1; size: once; D: -; DNA: TGCAGTGCTAGAGATCCGCCGGGTCAGCTCTATGGCTACACCTTC; CDR3: CSARDPPGQLYGYTF
J: TRBJ2-5; length: 17; V: TRBV4-2; size: -; D: TRBD2; DNA: TGTGCCAGCAGCCAAGGTTCCGGGACTAGCGGGGGGGAGACCCAGTACTTC; CDR3: CASSQGSGTSGGETQYF
J: TRBJ2-7; length: 13; V: TRBV20-1; size: -; D: TRBD2; DNA: TGCAGTGCTAGGGGCGGGGGTACCTACGAGCAGTACTTC; CDR3: CSARGGGTYEQYF
J: TRBJ2-4; length: 12; V: TRBV20-1; size: -; D: -; DNA: TGCAGTGCATGGCGGGCGGAGCGCATTCAGTACTTC; CDR3: CSAWRAERIQYF
J: TRBJ1-6; length: 13; V: TRBV11-2; size: -; D: TRBD1; DNA: TGTGCCAGCAGCCCGGGACAGGGGCGCCAACTCCACTTT; CDR3: CASSPGQGRQLHF
J: TRBJ1-1; length: 15; V: TRBV30; size: -; D: TRBD1; DNA: TGTGCCTGGAGTCGCGGGACGAACAGGGGAGGCGAAGCTTTCTTT; CDR3: CAWSRGTNRGGEAFF
J: TRBJ2-4; length: 15; V: TRBV27; size: -; D: -; DNA: TGTGCCAGCTCGGCCATTGGGGGGGCCAAAAACATTCAGTACTTC; CDR3: CASSAIGGAKNIQYF
J: TRBJ2-1; length: 15; V: TRBV12-3/TRBV12-4; size: -; D: TRBD1; DNA: TGTGCCAGCAGCCTCGACAGGGACCGTGACAATGAGCAGTTCTTC; CDR3: CASSLDRDRDNEQFF
J: TRBJ1-1; length: 14; V: TRBV7-3; size: -; D: -; DNA: TGTGCCAGCAGCTTAACAAGGACGAACACTGAAGCTTTCTTT; CDR3: CASSLTRTNTEAFF
J: TRBJ2-1; length: 11; V: TRBV2; size: -; D: -; DNA: TGTGCCAGCACCTTAGCAGCTGAGCAGTTCTTC; CDR3: CASTLAAEQFF
J: TRBJ2-1; length: 13; V: TRBV2; size: -; D: -; DNA: TGTGCCAGCAGTGAAAGGACGTACAATGAGCAGTTCTTC; CDR3: CASSERTYNEQFF
J: TRBJ2-7; length: 12; V: TRBV10-3; size: -; D: -; DNA: TGTGCCATCTCAGAGACAGCGTACGAGCAGTACTTC; CDR3: CAISETAYEQYF
J: TRBJ2-7; length: 15; V: TRBV12-5; size: -; D: -; DNA: TGTGCTAGTAGGGACCCCTGGGACAAGTCCTACGAGCAGTACTTC; CDR3: CASRDPWDKSYEQYF
J: TRBJ2-2; length: 14; V: TRBV5-4; size: -; D: -; DNA: TGTGCCAGCAGCCATTCGCAGGGTTTCGGGGAGCTGTTTTTT; CDR3: CASSHSQGFGELFF
J: TRBJ2-1; length: 11; V: TRBV20-1; size: -; D: -; DNA: TGCAGTGCTAGGGGGACGGCCGAGCAGTTCTTC; CDR3: CSARGTAEQFF
J: TRBJ1-1; length: 15; V: TRBV18; size: -; D: -; DNA: TGTGCCAGCTCAACAGAGGGACACGGGAACACTGAAGCTTTCTTT; CDR3: CASSTEGHGNTEAFF
J: TRBJ2-5; length: 14; V: TRBV9; size: -; D: -; DNA: TGTGCCAGCAGCCCGCGGGCTTACCAAGAGACCCAGTACTTC; CDR3: CASSPRAYQETQYF
J: TRBJ2-2; length: 17; V: TRBV5-6; size: -; D: -; DNA: TGTGCCAGCAGCTCCTCCCGGGGGGACATGAAAACCGGGGAGCTGTTTTTT; CDR3: CASSSSRGDMKTGELFF
J: TRBJ2-7; length: 16; V: TRBV5-1; size: -; D: TRBD1; DNA: TGCGCCAGCAGCTACGGGGTAGGACAGGGTAACTACGAGCAGTACTTC; CDR3: CASSYGVGQGNYEQYF
J: TRBJ2-7; length: 14; V: TRBV5-1; size: -; D: TRBD1; DNA: TGCGCCAGCAGCTCTTGGACAGGGACCTACGAGCAGTACTTC; CDR3: CASSSWTGTYEQYF
J: TRBJ2-3; length: 14; V: TRBV29-1; size: once; D: -; DNA: TGCAGCGCCTTGACAGGTTGGTCCACAGATACGCAGTATTTT; CDR3: CSALTGWSTDTQYF
J: TRBJ2-2; length: 15; V: TRBV5-6; size: -; D: TRBD2; DNA: TGTGCCAGCAGCTCACTAGCGGCGAACACCGGGGAGCTGTTTTTT; CDR3: CASSSLAANTGELFF
J: TRBJ2-7; length: 13; V: TRBV4-1; size: -; D: TRBD1; DNA: TGCGCCAGCAGCCACCCGACAGGGTACGAGCAGTACTTC; CDR3: CASSHPTGYEQYF
J: TRBJ2-3; length: 15; V: TRBV24-1; size: -; D: -; DNA: TGTGCCACCAGTGGATGGGGGGACGCCACAGATACGCAGTATTTT; CDR3: CATSGWGDATDTQYF
J: TRBJ1-1; length: 14; V: TRBV7-9; size: -; D: -; DNA: TGTGCCAGCAGCTTAAAAGGGGCGAACACTGAAGCTTTCTTT; CDR3: CASSLKGANTEAFF
J: TRBJ1-2; length: 10; V: TRBV29-1; size: -; D: -; DNA: TGCAGCGTTGCTGACTATGGCTACACCTTC; CDR3: CSVADYGYTF
J: TRBJ2-7; length: 15; V: TRBV20-1; size: -; D: TRBD2; DNA: TGCAGTGCTGAACGGACTAGCGGGGGCCATCTCGAGCAGTACTTC; CDR3: CSAERTSGGHLEQYF
J: TRBJ2-7; length: 12; V: TRBV10-2; size: -; D: -; DNA: TGCGCCAGCAACAGGGAGGGGTACGAGCAGTACTTC; CDR3: CASNREGYEQYF
J: TRBJ1-1; length: 14; V: TRBV21-1; size: once; D: -; DNA: TGTGCCAGCAGCAAAACGGGGAATCGACGTGAAGCTTTCTTT; CDR3: CASSKTGNRREAFF
J: TRBJ2-3; length: 15; V: TRBV15; size: -; D: TRBD2; DNA: TGTGCCACCAGCACTAGCGGGGGGGCACCCGATACGCAGTATTTT; CDR3: CATSTSGGAPDTQYF
J: TRBJ2-7; length: 12; V: TRBV20-1; size: -; D: -; DNA: TGCAGTGCTAGCTGGGGGGCCTACGAGCAGTACTTC; CDR3: CSASWGAYEQYF
J: TRBJ1-1; length: 16; V: TRBV5-1; size: -; D: TRBD1; DNA: TGCGCCAGCAGCGCTGGGGCCGGGACAGGGCCCTCTGAAGCTTTCTTT; CDR3: CASSAGAGTGPSEAFF